Listed here are 32 T cell receptor beta chains from one sample, sequenced in a study of blood T cell repertoires in COVID-19. Only in-frame clones appear in the TCRdb table, and some are missing; sequencing was by immunoSEQ multiplex PCR. The table shows 150,000 to 200,000 clones, with more than 75% occurring only once. The sample comprised peripheral blood. The receptor source for this set is a human donor in a cohort sampled during active COVID-19.

The V and J genes are TRBV11-2 and TRBJ2-4; 7 nucleotides match TRBD2. The CDR3 spans 15 residues. Trimming cost V 1 base and J 2 bases; bases outside gene matches: 2. Looked up from germline, CDR1 is SGHAT and CDR2 is FQNNGV. For the CDR3, the DNA is TGTGCCAGCAGCTTAGCGGGAGGTTCCAAAAACATTCAGTACTTC. Protein sequence: CASSLAGGSKNIQYF.

The gene calls are TRBV10-2 and TRBJ2-3; the match to TRBD2 covers 7 bases. The CDR3 is 14 residues long. Unmatched junction bases numbered 2, after V lost 4 bases and J lost 1 base. CDR1 is WSHSY and CDR2 is SAAADI in the germline V gene. In DNA, the CDR3 is TGCGCCAGCAGTGCGGCGGGGGGCACAGATACGCAGTATTTT. Residues: CASSAAGGTDTQYF.

The chain carries TRBV2 and TRBJ2-2; 8 bases map to TRBD2. V lost 4 bases to trimming and J lost 6 bases; unmatched junction nucleotides: 10. The CDR3 extends over 16 amino acids. Germline V gene lookup returns CDR1 SNHLY and CDR2 FYNNEI. The CDR3, as DNA: TGTGCCAGCAGTGTTCCGGGACTAGGTGATTCCGGGGAGCTGTTTTTT. This encodes CASSVPGLGDSGELFF.

The V call is TRBV19, the J call TRBJ2-7; TRBD1 agrees at 9 bases. The CDR3 has 12 amino acids. Germline-derived CDR1 and CDR2 are LNHDA and SQIVND (reference sequence). J lost 6 bases, V lost 8 bases, and 5 bases had no gene match. The CDR3 nucleotides are TGTGCCAGTTGGGACAGGGACGGCGAGCAGTACTTC. It specifies CASWDRDGEQYF.

The V call is TRBV7-9, the J call TRBJ1-1, with 7 bases matching TRBD1. The CDR3 is 15 residues long. The ends lost 5 bases at V and 4 bases at J; junction bases unmatched: 10. Germline V gives CDR1 SEHNR, CDR2 FQNEAQ (reference sequence). This CDR3 reads CASSPRQGFFTEAFF. In DNA form, the CDR3 reads TGTGCCAGCAGCCCGAGACAGGGTTTTTTCACTGAAGCTTTCTTT. The full variable domain, its missing parts supplied by reference TRBV7-9 and TRBJ1-1, is DTGVSQNPRHKITKRGQNVTFRCDPISEHNRLYWYRQTLGQGPEFLTYFQNEAQLEKSRLLSDRFSAERPKGSFSTLEIQRTEQGDSAMYLCASSPRQGFFTEAFFGQGTRLTVV.

The chain joins TRBV10-3 to TRBJ1-3; D is unclear. V lost 2 bases and J lost 4, with 15 bases in between. The CDR3 contains 16 residues. CDR1 and CDR2 from the germline V gene are ENHRY and SYGVKD. CDR3: CAISETTRVSGNTIYF. The CDR3, as DNA: TGTGCCATCAGTGAGACCACTAGGGTATCGGGAAACACCATATATTTT.

CDR3 in DNA: TGTGCCAGCAGCACCCGGTCCGGTAGCGATGAGCAGTTCTTC. Amino acids: CASSTRSGSDEQFF. V and J are TRBV11-2 and TRBJ2-1, with D possibly matching TRBD2 (5 bases). The CDR3 sequence is 14 residues long. From germline, CDR1 is SGHAT and CDR2 FQNNGV. V lost 5 bases and J 8 bases, leaving 16 bases between the germline ends.

The V and J genes are TRBV12-5 and TRBJ2-2; 9 bases fit TRBD1. The germline gives CDR1 LGHNT, CDR2 FRNRAP. The CDR3 covers 14 residues. V gave up 6 bases and J gave up 6 bases; unmatched junction bases: 5. The CDR3 nucleotides read TGTGCTAGTGGCACCGGGACAGGGTCCGGGGAGCTGTTTTTT. As protein: CASGTGTGSGELFF.

The J gene is TRBJ2-2, the V gene TRBV5-4; D perhaps matches TRBD2 (6 bases). Trimming cost V 4 bases and J 6 bases, with 7 bases left between them. Germline loops: CDR1 SGHNT, CDR2 YYREEE (reference sequence). CDR3 size: 12 residues. CDR3 coding DNA: TGTGCCAGCAGCCTAGCGTCCGGGGAGCTGTTTTTT. Translation: CASSLASGELFF.

V is TRBV2 and J is TRBJ1-1; 8 bases agree with TRBD1. V was pared by 4 bases and J by 4 bases, with 2 bases of the junction left unmatched. The CDR3 is 13 residues long. Germline CDR1 reads SNHLY; CDR2 reads FYNNEI. CDR3 bases: TGTGCCAGCAGTGCGACAGGGGCCACTGAAGCTTTCTTT. Translation: CASSATGATEAFF.

The chain combines TRBV7-9 with TRBJ2-5; TRBD2 agrees at 14 bases. CDR1 and CDR2 from the germline V gene are SEHNR and FQNEAQ (reference sequence). This CDR3 is 17 amino acids long. V was pared by 2 bases and J by 5 bases, with 7 bases of the junction left unmatched. DNA of the CDR3: TGTGCCAGCAGCTTAAAAGGGACTAGCGGGGGTGGTGAGACCCAGTACTTC. It translates to CASSLKGTSGGGETQYF.

This clone was detected many times. The CDR3 loop reads CASSLALAGVHYEQYF. The DNA for the CDR3 is TGCGCCAGCAGCTTGGCCCTAGCGGGGGTGCACTACGAGCAGTACTTC. The V gene is TRBV5-1, the J gene TRBJ2-7; TRBD2 aligns across 10 bases. Germline-derived CDR1 and CDR2 are SGHRS and YFSETQ. The CDR3 is 16 amino acids. The ends lost 0 bases at V and 3 bases at J; junction bases unmatched: 6.

The gene calls are TRBV9 and TRBJ2-5; TRBD2 matches at 13 bases. Germline V gene data show CDR1 as SGDLS and CDR2 as YYNGEE. The CDR3 is made up of 19 amino acids. Losses at the gene ends were 2 bases for V and 1 base for J; bases not matched to a gene: 11. The CDR3 sequence: CASSVGLAGARPLQETQYF. The CDR3 DNA is TGTGCCAGCAGCGTCGGACTAGCGGGGGCCCGTCCCCTCCAAGAGACCCAGTACTTC.

The V and J genes are TRBV6-5 and TRBJ2-5; perhaps TRBD2 as D (7 bases). Germline CDR1 and CDR2: MNHEY and SVGAGI. Trimming removed 4 bases at V and 5 bases at J, with 14 bases between. The CDR3 loop spans 14 amino acids. Here the CDR3 reads CASSSWGGQETQYF. DNA of the CDR3: TGTGCCAGCAGTTCCTGGGGGGGGCAGGAGACCCAGTACTTC.

The rearrangement joins TRBV2 to TRBJ2-7; TRBD1 matches 9 bases. V lost 6 bases to trimming and J lost 7 bases; unmatched junction nucleotides: 7. The CDR3 covers 13 residues. Germline V gene sequence: CDR1 SNHLY, CDR2 FYNNEI. The CDR3 DNA reads TGTGCCAGCAGCGGGACAGGGACGGGTGAGCAGTACTTC. Translated, it gives CASSGTGTGEQYF.

The V gene is TRBV3-1 (or the pseudogene TRBV3-2), the J gene TRBJ1-1; unclear D gene. Germline V gives CDR1 LGHDT, CDR2 YNNKEL (reference sequence). The CDR3 is 14 residues long. V dropped 0 bases and J dropped 3 bases, with 8 bases sitting between them. The CDR3 DNA reads TGTGCCAGCAGCCAAGATCGCAGGTACACTGAAGCTTTCTTT. As protein: CASSQDRRYTEAFF.

This rearrangement joins TRBV6-6 to TRBJ2-7; D uncertain. Looked up from germline, CDR1 is MNHNY and CDR2 is SVGAGI (reference sequence). Trimming cost V 2 bases and J 2 bases, with 7 bases left between them. The CDR3 runs 13 residues. The CDR3 spells CASSYPGTYEQYF. CDR3 sequence (DNA): TGTGCCAGCAGTTACCCAGGAACCTACGAGCAGTACTTC.

The rearrangement links TRBV5-4 to TRBJ1-4; D is undetermined. Trimming took 2 bases from V and 2 from J, leaving 10 bases between them. The CDR3 contains 15 residues. In germline, CDR1 is SGHNT, CDR2 YYREEE (reference sequence). The CDR3 protein is CASSFSTRTNEKLFF. The CDR3 nucleotides are TGTGCCAGCAGCTTCTCGACAAGGACTAATGAAAAACTGTTTTTT.

The chain recombines TRBV12-3 or TRBV12-4 with TRBJ2-7; the D gene is possibly TRBD1 (6 bases). V was trimmed by 7 bases and J by 6 bases, leaving 16 bases between them. CDR3 length: 13 residues. CDR3: CASTIGQGGEQYF. The DNA for the CDR3 is TGTGCCAGCACCATTGGTCAAGGGGGCGAGCAGTACTTC.

The V gene is TRBV19, the J gene TRBJ1-6, with 7 bases aligning to TRBD1. Germline values: CDR1 LNHDA, CDR2 SQIVND (reference sequence). The CDR3 totals 15 residues. With 5 bases clipped from V and 8 bases from J, the junction kept 9 bases outside the gene matches. Written as DNA, the CDR3 is TGTGCCAGTAGTGTCGACAGGGACGGTGATTCACCCCTCCACTTT. Translated, it gives CASSVDRDGDSPLHF.

The CDR3 loop is CASSYGRRLSNQPQHF. In DNA, the CDR3 is TGTGCCAGCAGTTACGGTAGGCGACTTAGCAATCAGCCCCAGCATTTT. The chain is built from TRBV6-7 and TRBJ1-5; unclear D gene. TRBV6-7 is flagged as an ORF with uncertain function. Trimming removed 2 bases from V and 0 bases from J, with 11 bases in between. The CDR3 is 16 amino acids.

This rearrangement joins TRBV10-1 to TRBJ2-4; D is possibly TRBD2 (5 bases). The CDR3 spans 13 residues. Trimming took off 0 bases at V and 9 bases at J, with 9 bases between the two ends. Germline V gives CDR1 WNHNN, CDR2 SYGVQD (reference sequence). CDR3 sequence (DNA): TGCGCCAGCAGTGAGTCGGTGGCGGGCATTCAGTACTTC. Amino acid sequence: CASSESVAGIQYF.

The chain uses TRBV5-6 and TRBJ1-1; D is unclear. Trimming removed 2 bases from V and 5 bases from J, with 10 bases in between. Germline V gene lookup returns CDR1 SGHDT and CDR2 YYEEEE. CDR3 size: 13 residues. The DNA of the CDR3 is TGTGCCAGCAGCTTTTCGAGGGAGACTGAAGCTTTCTTT. Encoded protein: CASSFSRETEAFF.

Of note for this clone: The sample has other DNA sequences that encode this CDR3 too. The chain combines TRBV7-2 with TRBJ2-7; 12 bases agree with TRBD2. CDR3 length: 14 amino acids. The germline gives CDR1 SGHTA, CDR2 FQGNSA. V trimming: 1 base; J trimming: 7 bases; junction bases outside the gene matches: 2. The CDR3 DNA follows: TGTGCCAGCAGCTTAGGGCTAGCGGGGGGGGAGCAGTACTTC. This sequence encodes CASSLGLAGGEQYF.

CDR3 DNA: TGTGCCAGCAGCTTCGTAGGGGCGGGAAATCAGCCCCAGCATTTT. Translation gives CASSFVGAGNQPQHF. The chain has TRBV7-2 and TRBJ1-5, with a possible D match to TRBD1 (5 bases). Trimming shortened V by 3 bases and J by 4 bases, and 13 bases separated the two germline ends. Germline V gene data show CDR1 as SGHTA and CDR2 as FQGNSA. This CDR3 has 15 amino acids.

The CDR3 loop is CASSPGYSGTSQETQYF. The CDR3 coding sequence is TGTGCCAGCAGCCCGGGATATAGCGGGACGTCTCAAGAGACCCAGTACTTC. The V gene is TRBV7-2, the J gene TRBJ2-5; 8 bases match TRBD2. The CDR3 consists of 17 residues. V shed 5 bases and J 2 bases; nucleotides not matched to a gene: 13. Germline V lookup: CDR1 SGHTA, CDR2 FQGNSA.

This chain uses TRBV18 with TRBJ2-7; 9 bases line up with TRBD1. The length of the CDR3 is 15 residues. Germline-derived CDR1 and CDR2 are KGHSH and LQKENI. V shed 3 bases, J shed 0 bases, and the junction held 3 bases outside the gene matches. CDR3 region: CASSPGTGSSYEQYF. CDR3 bases: TGTGCCAGCTCACCCGGGACAGGGAGCTCCTACGAGCAGTACTTC.

The CDR3 nucleotides read TGCGCCAGCAGTCTCCCAGGGGGAACTGAAGCTTTCTTT. Protein product: CASSLPGGTEAFF. The J gene is TRBJ1-1, the V gene TRBV10-1; 7 bases are shared with TRBD1. The CDR3 is 13 residues long. Germline V gene lookup returns CDR1 WNHNN and CDR2 SYGVQD (reference sequence). Trimming at V came to 5 bases and at J to 5 bases, leaving 5 bases not matched to a gene.

This clone was seen only once. This chain joins TRBV6-6 and TRBJ2-3; 7 bases are a match to TRBD1. Trimming removed 5 bases from V and 5 bases from J; junction bases left unmatched: 4. This CDR3 region has 13 residues. In germline, CDR1 is MNHNY, CDR2 SVGAGI (reference sequence). The CDR3 nucleotides read TGTGCCAGCAGTCCTTACAGGGGAGATACGCAGTATTTT. Translating gives CASSPYRGDTQYF.

This chain connects TRBV10-2 to TRBJ2-7; 12 bases fit TRBD2. The V and J ends lost 0 bases and 4 bases, in that order; junction bases with no gene match: 13. CDR3 size: 19 residues. Germline assignment: CDR1 WSHSY and CDR2 SAAADI. The DNA for the CDR3 is TGCGCCAGCAGTGAGTCGATGGGGCTAGCGGGAGGGAGATTATACGAGCAGTACTTC. Its translation: CASSESMGLAGGRLYEQYF.

The rearrangement links TRBV9 to TRBJ2-3; D unclear. Germline values: CDR1 SGDLS, CDR2 YYNGEE. With 0 bases removed from V and 5 bases from J, the gap between germline ends came to 7 bases. The CDR3 runs to 13 residues. As DNA, the CDR3 is TGTGCCAGCAGCGTAGCTTTAGAAGATACGCAGTATTTT. Protein: CASSVALEDTQYF.

The genes are TRBV5-1 and TRBJ2-3; 10 bases map to TRBD2. The length of the CDR3 is 17 residues. V trimming: 0 bases; J trimming: 4 bases; junction bases outside the gene matches: 8. Germline V gives CDR1 SGHRS, CDR2 YFSETQ. This chain's CDR3 is CASSLGDHSGRADTQYF. The DNA for the CDR3 is TGCGCCAGCAGCTTGGGGGATCACAGCGGGAGGGCAGATACGCAGTATTTT.